Included here is one T cell receptor beta chain sequence, with context. Antigen: not known. The entry originates in a study of cytomegalovirus exposure and HLA in healthy donors. Only in-frame clones appear in the TCRdb table, and some are missing; sequencing was by immunoSEQ multiplex PCR. The sample holds roughly 120,000 clones, approximately 88% seen once. Study-wide findings and caveats: In vitro testing confirmed a few CMV-associated chains as specific for CMV antigens. Cytomegalovirus association was listed for approximately 160 TCR beta chains.

V gave up 0 bases and J gave up 1 base, with 9 bases separating them. The CDR3 totals 15 residues. CDR1 is MNHNY and CDR2 is SVGAGI in the germline V gene (reference sequence). The chain recombines TRBV6-6 with TRBJ1-1; TRBD1 might be the D (5 bases). The source is a young woman in good health and CMV-seropositive. The sequenced sample consisted of PBMCs. CDR3 in amino acids: CASSYSRGENTEAFF. CDR3 coding DNA: TGTGCCAGCAGTTACTCCCGGGGGGAGAACACTGAAGCTTTCTTT.